This entry lists 23 T cell receptor beta chains sequenced from one sample in a study of T cells after yellow fever vaccination. TCRdb reprocessed the 5' RACE reads via MiXCR and lists one record per CDR3 protein. Among roughly 340,000 distinct CDR3 sequences listed, 7.5% to 9% were seen once. Sequencing used PBMCs, obtained on the day of the first yellow fever vaccination. The source is a man younger than 30 who received the YFV17D yellow fever vaccine.

The chain combines TRBV5-1 with TRBJ2-1; 8 nucleotides agree with TRBD1. Germline CDR1 reads SGHRS; CDR2 reads YFSETQ. Trimming cost V 6 bases and J 7 bases; bases outside gene matches: 6. This CDR3 has 13 amino acids. The CDR3 region has the DNA TGCGCCAGCAAACAGGGGGAGTATAATGAGCAGTTCTTC. As protein: CASKQGEYNEQFF.

For the CDR3, the DNA is TGTGCCAGCAGTTTTGGCAGGGCCGGTGAGACCCAGTACTTC. This translates into CASSFGRAGETQYF. The V and J genes are TRBV28 and TRBJ2-5; maybe TRBD1 (5 bases). Per the germline V gene, CDR1 is MDHEN and CDR2 is SYDVKM. The CDR3 consists of 14 residues. Trimming left V 3 bases short and J 5 bases short, with 13 bases between.

This clonotype was detected a few times. The chain recombines TRBV2 with TRBJ2-1; D not resolved. The CDR3 is 15 residues long. With 6 bases removed from V and 0 bases from J, the gap between germline ends came to 12 bases. Germline assignment: CDR1 SNHLY and CDR2 FYNNEI. The CDR3 here is CASSPWQSSYNEQFF. The CDR3 coding sequence is TGTGCCAGCAGCCCCTGGCAGAGCTCCTACAATGAGCAGTTCTTC.

This clonotype was observed a handful of times. V is TRBV6-5 and J is TRBJ2-1; D may be TRBD1 or TRBD2 (6 bases each). The CDR3 has 16 residues. Germline lookup yields CDR1 MNHEY and CDR2 SVGAGI. The V and J ends lost 2 bases and 0 bases respectively, with 11 bases between them. The CDR3 nucleotides read TGTGCCAGCAGTTACGTAGGAGGGGGCTCCTACAATGAGCAGTTCTTC. Protein: CASSYVGGGSYNEQFF.

This chain links TRBV12-3 or TRBV12-4 with TRBJ2-5; D remains unclear. The germline V and J ends were trimmed by 8 bases and 3 bases, with 13 bases remaining between them. CDR3 length: 13 amino acids. In nucleotides, the CDR3 is TGTGCCAGCGGAGAAAGGGTAAAAGAGACCCAGTACTTC. It specifies CASGERVKETQYF.

The genes are TRBV19 and TRBJ1-5; D remains ambiguous. The CDR3 runs 14 residues. V dropped 3 bases and J dropped 2 bases, with 8 bases sitting between them. The germline CDR1 and CDR2 sequences are LNHDA and SQIVND (reference sequence). The CDR3 nucleotides are TGTGCCAGTAGTATTGCACACCGCAATCAGCCCCAGCATTTT. This codes for CASSIAHRNQPQHF.

In this sample, this clonotype turned up a few times. The chain has TRBV10-3 and TRBJ1-5; no firm D call. CDR3 length equals 12 residues. The germline V gene encodes CDR1 ENHRY and CDR2 SYGVKD. Trimming took 4 bases from V and 2 from J, leaving 3 bases between them. For the CDR3, the DNA is TGTGCCATCAGTGCCGGCAATCAGCCCCAGCATTTT. Amino acid sequence: CAISAGNQPQHF.

This clonotype has just a few counts. The chain is built from TRBV6-1 and TRBJ1-6; D is possibly TRBD1 (5 bases). The germline V and J ends were trimmed by 6 bases and 0 bases, with 12 bases remaining between them. CDR3 size: 16 residues. Germline-derived CDR1 and CDR2 are MNHNS and SASEGT. The CDR3 bases are TGTGCCAGCAGGTGGGACTCAACCTCCTATAATTCACCCCTCCACTTT. It yields the protein CASRWDSTSYNSPLHF.

This chain links TRBV5-1 with TRBJ2-7; TRBD1 might be the D (6 bases). This CDR3 is built from 14 residues. Trimming left V 0 bases short and J 5 bases short, with 12 bases between. Germline V CDR1 and CDR2: SGHRS, YFSETQ. CDR3 coding DNA: TGCGCCAGCAGCTTGGGGACAGTACCCGACGAGCAGTACGTC. This gives the protein CASSLGTVPDEQYV.

The sample holds a few counts of this clonotype. The gene calls are TRBV10-3 and TRBJ2-1, with a weak D call TRBD2 (6 bases). Per the germline V gene, CDR1 is ENHRY and CDR2 is SYGVKD. The CDR3 has 11 amino acids. The V gene lost 10 bases and the J gene lost 6 bases, with 10 bases spanning the gap. The CDR3 bases are TGTGCCACCCAGCGGGTCAATGAGCAGTTCTTC. It encodes CATQRVNEQFF.

The rearrangement links TRBV19 to TRBJ2-4, with D possibly being TRBD2 (6 bases). The germline V and J ends were trimmed by 7 bases and 9 bases, with 19 bases remaining between them. Looked up from germline, CDR1 is LNHDA and CDR2 is SQIVND (reference sequence). This CDR3 is built from 14 residues. CDR3 DNA: TGTGCCAGTACCACCCGCGGGGTTTGGGCCATTCAGTACTTC. Its protein product is CASTTRGVWAIQYF. The entire variable domain, with the rest obtained from reference TRBV19 and TRBJ2-4, is as follows: DGGITQSPKYLFRKEGQNVTLSCEQNLNHDAMYWYRQDPGQGLRLIYYSQIVNDFQKGDIAEGYSVSREKKESFPLTVTSAQKNPTAFYLCASTTRGVWAIQYFGAGTRLSVL.

The J gene is TRBJ2-2, the V gene TRBV5-1; D possibly corresponds to TRBD1 (5 bases). CDR3 length equals 14 residues. Germline CDR1 and CDR2: SGHRS and YFSETQ. Trimming shortened V by 8 bases and J by 5 bases, and 16 bases separated the two germline ends. The CDR3 loop reads CASRSQGSTGELFF. The CDR3 DNA reads as TGCGCCAGTAGGTCCCAGGGTTCAACCGGGGAGCTGTTTTTT.

This clonotype was seen only a few times. The chain recombines TRBV20-1 with TRBJ2-5; D may be TRBD1 (6 bases). V dropped 4 bases and J dropped 7 bases, with 10 bases sitting between them. CDR3 length equals 11 residues. The germline gives CDR1 DFQATT, CDR2 SNEGSKA (reference sequence). CDR3 nucleotides: TGCAGTGCTAACAGGGCGGGGACCCAGTACTTC. Encoded protein: CSANRAGTQYF.

This clonotype was observed a few times. The chain recombines TRBV20-1 with TRBJ2-7, with TRBD1 matching 9 bases. V shed 3 bases, J shed 4 bases, and the junction held 4 bases outside the gene matches. The CDR3 is 13 amino acids. Germline CDR1 reads DFQATT; CDR2 reads SNEGSKA (reference sequence). CDR3 in amino acids: CSASAGTGYEQYF. CDR3 DNA: TGCAGTGCTAGCGCCGGGACAGGGTACGAGCAGTACTTC.

This chain links TRBV29-1 with TRBJ1-2; 10 bases fit TRBD1. The V gene's germline CDR1 is SQVTM and CDR2 ANQGSEA. The CDR3 loop spans 15 amino acids. V lost 0 bases, J lost 5 bases, and 6 bases stayed unmatched. Here the CDR3 DNA reads TGCAGCGTTGAAGAGCTCGGGACAGGGGTATATGGCTACACCTTC. Encoded protein: CSVEELGTGVYGYTF.

In its sample, this clonotype was seen a few times. The chain employs TRBV6-2 or TRBV6-3 and TRBJ2-1, with D possibly being TRBD2 (5 bases). This CDR3 spans 13 amino acids. CDR1 is MNHEY and CDR2 is SVGEGT in the germline V gene. Trimming removed 0 bases from V and 12 bases from J, with 12 bases in between. In DNA form, the CDR3 reads TGTGCCAGCAGTTACTCAGCTAGCTCATGGCAGTTCTTC. Its protein is CASSYSASSWQFF.

In its sample, this clonotype was seen a few times. The chain joins TRBV7-8 to TRBJ1-2; D possibly corresponds to TRBD1 (5 bases). Trimming took off 5 bases at V and 4 bases at J, with 20 bases between the two ends. CDR3 length: 16 amino acids. CDR1 and CDR2 (germline): SGHVS, FQNEAQ. DNA of the CDR3: TGTGCCAGCAGCCGTCAAGACAGCCAGACATTCTATGGCTACACCTTC. It yields the protein CASSRQDSQTFYGYTF.

This clonotype was detected a few times. The gene calls are TRBV29-1 and TRBJ2-7; D may be TRBD2 (7 bases). The germline gives CDR1 SQVTM, CDR2 ANQGSEA. The CDR3 has 12 amino acids. The germline V and J ends were trimmed by 6 bases and 6 bases, with 15 bases remaining between them. CDR3 coding DNA: TGCAGCGTACGGGGGGCCCCTTCCGAGCAGTACGTC. The encoded protein is CSVRGAPSEQYV.

This chain links TRBV6-5 with TRBJ2-3; D possibly uses TRBD1 or TRBD2 (5 bases each). This CDR3 has 13 amino acids. The V gene lost 2 bases and the J gene lost 10 bases, with 13 bases spanning the gap. The germline gives CDR1 MNHEY, CDR2 SVGAGI. The CDR3 coding sequence is TGTGCCAGCAGTTACAATCGGGGCCCCGCGCAGTATTTT. Translation gives CASSYNRGPAQYF.

This clonotype has ten or more counts. Germline and junction disagree at one end, which may indicate a read error. The chain recombines TRBV15 with TRBJ1-1; 8 bases map to TRBD1. Germline V CDR1 and CDR2: LNHNV, YYDKDF (reference sequence). The CDR3 runs 16 residues. In nucleotides, the CDR3 is TGTGCCACCAGCCGAGAGTCAGGGGGCGGGAACACTGAAGCTTTCTTT. It yields the protein CATSRESGGGNTEAFF.

The V and J genes are TRBV24-1 and TRBJ2-3, with 9 bases aligning to TRBD1. V was clipped by 2 bases and J by 2 bases; unmatched bases: 4. The CDR3 totals 16 residues. The germline V gene encodes CDR1 KGHDR and CDR2 SFDVKD. In DNA, the CDR3 is TGTGCCACCAGTGATTCGGGACAGGGCTTCACAGATACGCAGTATTTT. It specifies CATSDSGQGFTDTQYF.

Here the CDR3 DNA reads TGTGCCAGCAGCCGAGCCCGGGAAGAGGCGCAGTATTTT. Its protein is CASSRAREEAQYF. The chain joins TRBV7-2 to TRBJ2-3; weak D call: TRBD2 (5 bases). This CDR3 spans 13 amino acids. The V and J ends lost 5 bases and 10 bases respectively, with 16 bases between them. Germline V gives CDR1 SGHTA, CDR2 FQGNSA.

The chain has TRBV5-1 and TRBJ2-4; D is unclear. Trimming left V 0 bases short and J 1 base short, with 8 bases between. CDR3 length equals 15 residues. Germline CDR1 reads SGHRS; CDR2 reads YFSETQ. The CDR3 region is CASSLDGWAKNIQYF. CDR3 sequence (DNA): TGCGCCAGCAGCTTGGATGGGTGGGCCAAAAACATTCAGTACTTC.